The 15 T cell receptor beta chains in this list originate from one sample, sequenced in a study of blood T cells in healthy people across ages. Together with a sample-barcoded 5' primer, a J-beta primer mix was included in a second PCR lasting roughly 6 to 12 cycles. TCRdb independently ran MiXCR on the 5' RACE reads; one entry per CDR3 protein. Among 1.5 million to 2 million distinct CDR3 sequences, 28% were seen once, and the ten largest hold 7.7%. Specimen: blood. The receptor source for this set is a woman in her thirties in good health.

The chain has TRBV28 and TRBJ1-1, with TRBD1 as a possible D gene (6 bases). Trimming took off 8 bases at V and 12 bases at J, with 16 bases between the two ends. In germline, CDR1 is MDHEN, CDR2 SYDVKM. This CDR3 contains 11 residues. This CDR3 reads CASARGGNTFF. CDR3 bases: TGTGCCAGCGCCCGAGGGGGTAACACTTTCTTT.

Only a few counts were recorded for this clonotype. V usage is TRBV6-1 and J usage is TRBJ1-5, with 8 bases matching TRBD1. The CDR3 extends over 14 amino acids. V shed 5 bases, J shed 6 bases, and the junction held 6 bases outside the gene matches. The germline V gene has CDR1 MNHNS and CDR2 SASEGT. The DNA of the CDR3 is TGTGCCAGCAGTAAACAGGGGGAGTCTCAGCCCCAGCATTTT. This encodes CASSKQGESQPQHF.

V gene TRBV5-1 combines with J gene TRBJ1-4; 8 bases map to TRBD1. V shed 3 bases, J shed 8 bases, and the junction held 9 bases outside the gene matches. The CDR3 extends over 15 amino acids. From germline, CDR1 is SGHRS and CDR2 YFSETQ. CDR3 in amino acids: CASSSMSQGEEKLFF. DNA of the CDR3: TGCGCCAGCAGCTCCATGTCACAGGGGGAGGAAAAACTGTTTTTT. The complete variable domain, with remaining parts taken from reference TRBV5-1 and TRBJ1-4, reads KAGVTQTPRYLIKTRGQQVTLSCSPISGHRSVSWYQQTPGQGLQFLFEYFSETQRNKGNFPGRFSGRQFSNSRSEMNVSTLELGDSALYLCASSSMSQGEEKLFFGSGTQLSVL.

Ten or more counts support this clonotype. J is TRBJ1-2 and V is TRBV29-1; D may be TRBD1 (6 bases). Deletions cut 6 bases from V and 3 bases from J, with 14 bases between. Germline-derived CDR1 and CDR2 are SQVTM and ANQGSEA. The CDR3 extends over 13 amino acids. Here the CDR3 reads CSVATAGDYGYTF. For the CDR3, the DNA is TGCAGCGTCGCAACGGCAGGGGACTATGGCTACACCTTC. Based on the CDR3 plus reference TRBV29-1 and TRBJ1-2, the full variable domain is SAVISQKPSRDICQRGTSLTIQCQVDSQVTMMFWYRQQPGQSLTLIATANQGSEATYESGFVIDKFPISRPNLTFSTLTVSNMSPEDSSIYLCSVATAGDYGYTFGSGTRLTVV.

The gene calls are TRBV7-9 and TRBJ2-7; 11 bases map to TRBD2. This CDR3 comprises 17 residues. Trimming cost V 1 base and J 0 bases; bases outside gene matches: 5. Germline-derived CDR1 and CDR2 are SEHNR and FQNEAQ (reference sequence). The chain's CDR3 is CASSLVLGTSGSYEQYF. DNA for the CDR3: TGTGCCAGCAGCTTAGTTTTGGGGACTAGCGGCTCCTACGAGCAGTACTTC.

The CDR3 here is CASRGHSGLSYNEQYF. The CDR3 nucleotides read TGTGCCAGCAGGGGCCATAGCGGGCTCTCCTACAATGAGCAGTACTTC. The chain recombines TRBV6-1 with TRBJ2-1; 7 nucleotides match TRBD2. TRBJ2-7 matches the DNA end more closely, so the J call is doubtful. This CDR3 comprises 16 residues. Germline V gene sequence: CDR1 MNHNS, CDR2 SASEGT.

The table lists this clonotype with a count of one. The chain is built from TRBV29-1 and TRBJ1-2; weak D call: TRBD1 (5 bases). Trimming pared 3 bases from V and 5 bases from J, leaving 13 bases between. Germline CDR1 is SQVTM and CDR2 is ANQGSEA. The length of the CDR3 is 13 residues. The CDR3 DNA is TGCAGCGTTGACGCGGACACTAGATATGGCTACACCTTC. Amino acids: CSVDADTRYGYTF. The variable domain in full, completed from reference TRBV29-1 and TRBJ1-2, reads SAVISQKPSRDICQRGTSLTIQCQVDSQVTMMFWYRQQPGQSLTLIATANQGSEATYESGFVIDKFPISRPNLTFSTLTVSNMSPEDSSIYLCSVDADTRYGYTFGSGTRLTVV.

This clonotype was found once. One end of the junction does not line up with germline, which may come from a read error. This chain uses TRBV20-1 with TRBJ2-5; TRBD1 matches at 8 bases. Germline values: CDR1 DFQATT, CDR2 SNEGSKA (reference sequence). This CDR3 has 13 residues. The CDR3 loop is CNAPRTGSETQYF. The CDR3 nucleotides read TGCAATGCTCCTAGGACAGGGTCAGAGACCCAGTACTTC.

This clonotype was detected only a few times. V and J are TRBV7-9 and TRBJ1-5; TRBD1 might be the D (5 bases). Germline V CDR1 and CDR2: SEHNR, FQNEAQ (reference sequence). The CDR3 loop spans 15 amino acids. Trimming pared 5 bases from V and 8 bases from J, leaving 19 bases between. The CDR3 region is CASSKGEGLREPQHF. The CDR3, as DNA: TGTGCCAGCAGCAAAGGGGAGGGCCTGAGAGAGCCCCAGCATTTT.

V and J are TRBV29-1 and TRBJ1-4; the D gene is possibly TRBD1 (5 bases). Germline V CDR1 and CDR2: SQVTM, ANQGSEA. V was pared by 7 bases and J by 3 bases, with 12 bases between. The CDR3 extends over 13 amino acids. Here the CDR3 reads CSAARASNEKLFF. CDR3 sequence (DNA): TGCAGCGCTGCCAGGGCTTCTAATGAAAAACTGTTTTTT.

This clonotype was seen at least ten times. The CDR3 sequence: CASAVPQGNPSYNEQFF. The CDR3 region has the DNA TGTGCCAGCGCGGTACCGCAGGGCAACCCTTCCTACAATGAGCAGTTCTTC. This chain joins TRBV12-3 or TRBV12-4 and TRBJ2-1; D perhaps matches TRBD1 (5 bases). This CDR3 region has 17 residues. V was shortened by 8 bases and J by 1 base, with 21 bases between the two germline ends.

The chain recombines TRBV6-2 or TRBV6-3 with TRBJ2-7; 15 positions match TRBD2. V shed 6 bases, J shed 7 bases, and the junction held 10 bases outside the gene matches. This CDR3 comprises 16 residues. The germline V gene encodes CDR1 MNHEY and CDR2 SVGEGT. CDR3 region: CASSGTSGRKSFEQYF. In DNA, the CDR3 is TGTGCCAGCAGCGGGACTAGCGGGAGGAAGTCCTTTGAGCAGTACTTC.

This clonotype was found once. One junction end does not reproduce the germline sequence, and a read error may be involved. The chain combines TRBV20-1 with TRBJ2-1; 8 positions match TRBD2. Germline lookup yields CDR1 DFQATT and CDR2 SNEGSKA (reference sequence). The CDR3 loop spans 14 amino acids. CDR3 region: CSAPGTSLGNEQVF. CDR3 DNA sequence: TGCAGTGCTCCAGGGACTAGTCTCGGCAATGAGCAGGTCTTC.

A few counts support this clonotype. CDR3 nucleotide sequence: TGCAGTGCTACAGACTACAGGGCCCATTACAATGAGCAGTACTTC. Amino acids: CSATDYRAHYNEQYF. V is TRBV20-1 and J is TRBJ2-4; perhaps TRBD1 as D (6 bases). This CDR3 is 15 amino acids long. The V and J ends lost 4 bases and 13 bases respectively, with 26 bases between them. From germline, CDR1 is DFQATT and CDR2 SNEGSKA (reference sequence).

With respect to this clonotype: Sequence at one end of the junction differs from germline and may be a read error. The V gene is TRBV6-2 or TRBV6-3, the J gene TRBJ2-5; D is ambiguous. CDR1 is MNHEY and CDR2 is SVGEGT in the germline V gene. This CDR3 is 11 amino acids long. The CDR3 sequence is CASSSFETQDF. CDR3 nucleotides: TGTGCCAGCAGTTCATTTGAGACCCAGGACTTC.